The rows below give T cell receptor beta chains drawn from one sample of a study of control samples from healthy donors and cancer patients. Profiled with immunoSEQ multiplex PCR; TCRdb holds only in-frame clones, not every one. Of about 75,000 clones in the sample, around 94% are singletons; the top ten hold 6.2%. Material for sequencing was blood. Source of these receptors: a woman between 35 and 50 years old in good health. Each CDR3 is given with its conserved first and last residue. The D gene is left open where the match is weak. Clone sizes are given selectively: once, few, many, or a class where the clone is expanded.

CDR3 length	V gene	J gene	clone size	D gene	CDR3 DNA	CDR3 protein
14	TRBV27	TRBJ1-1	NA	NA	TGTGCCAGCAGTTTATCGGCCCAGGACACTGAAGCTTTCTTT	CASSLSAQDTEAFF
14	TRBV4-3	TRBJ2-5	NA	NA	TGCGCCAGCAGCCAGGGACACCGCCAAGAGACCCAGTACTTC	CASSQGHRQETQYF
15	TRBV6-5	TRBJ1-5	once	TRBD1	TGTGCCAGCACCCGGGACAGGGGGGGCAATCAGCCCCAGCATTTT	CASTRDRGGNQPQHF
12	TRBV5-4	TRBJ2-7	NA	NA	TGTGCCAGCAGCTTGGCCCCGGAGGAGCAGTACTTC	CASSLAPEEQYF
15	TRBV7-6	TRBJ2-7	NA	NA	TGTGCCAGCAGCATAGGAGAGGGGGATTTTTACGAGCAGTACTTC	CASSIGEGDFYEQYF
15	TRBV7-6	TRBJ1-6	NA	NA	TGTGCCAGCAGTCAGGAGGGGGGGCCTAATTCACCCCTCCACTTT	CASSQEGGPNSPLHF
15	TRBV15	TRBJ2-1	NA	NA	TGTGCCACCAGCAGGAGGGTCCAGGGTAACGATGAGCAGTTCTTC	CATSRRVQGNDEQFF
11	TRBV7-9	TRBJ2-7	NA	NA	TGTGCCAGCGGGTCGGCAGACGAGCAGTACTTC	CASGSADEQYF
17	TRBV3-1/TRBV3-2	TRBJ1-4	NA	TRBD1	TGTGCCAGCAGCTCGGGGGACAGGCCGTCGGAACATGAAAAACTGTTTTTT	CASSSGDRPSEHEKLFF
16	TRBV7-9	TRBJ1-2	NA	NA	TGTGCCAGCACCCAATCTGGGTATTCCCCCCGACGGGGCTACACCTTC	CASTQSGYSPRRGYTF
14	TRBV28	TRBJ1-6	NA	NA	TGTGCCAGCAGTTTTCCCTCACGGGAGTCACCCCTCCACTTT	CASSFPSRESPLHF
13	TRBV28	TRBJ1-2	NA	NA	TGTGCCAGCAGTTCCCGGGCGGTCTATGGCTACACCTTC	CASSSRAVYGYTF
12	TRBV19	TRBJ1-5	NA	TRBD1	TGTGCCACCCAGGGGGGAAATCAGCCCCAGCATTTT	CATQGGNQPQHF
16	TRBV5-1	TRBJ2-3	NA	TRBD2	TGCGCCAGCAGCTCGGGGACTAGCGGGGGCACAGATACGCAGTATTTT	CASSSGTSGGTDTQYF
13	TRBV11-2	TRBJ1-6	NA	NA	TGTGCCAGCAGCTTATATGGTAATTCACCCCTCCACTTT	CASSLYGNSPLHF
15	TRBV5-1	TRBJ2-3	NA	TRBD1	TGCGCCAGCAGTCTGGTATCGCAGGGGGAAAATACGCAGTATTTT	CASSLVSQGENTQYF
14	TRBV5-1	TRBJ2-7	NA	NA	TGCGCCAGCAGCCTGGTGGGGGACCCCTACGAGCAGTACTTC	CASSLVGDPYEQYF
18	TRBV7-2	TRBJ2-1	NA	TRBD2	TGTGCCAGCAGCCTTGGGCCACTAGCGTCTAGCTCCTACAATGAGCAGTTCTTC	CASSLGPLASSSYNEQFF
13	TRBV12-3/TRBV12-4	TRBJ1-2	NA	NA	TGTGCCAGCAGTAGCGGACGACATGTTAGCTACACCTTC	CASSSGRHVSYTF
14	TRBV4-3	TRBJ1-2	NA	NA	TGCGCCAGCAGCCCCGGGAGGGGTAACTATGGCTACACCTTC	CASSPGRGNYGYTF
14	TRBV27	TRBJ1-1	once	NA	TGTGCCAGCAGTCTCTTAAGTATGAACACTGAAGCTTTCTTT	CASSLLSMNTEAFF
15	TRBV15	TRBJ2-7	NA	NA	TGTGCCACCAGCAGGATAGGGGAAGGTATCCACGAGCAGTACTTC	CATSRIGEGIHEQYF
14	TRBV6-1	TRBJ2-7	NA	NA	TGTGCCAGCAGTGAACACGGCGGATCTGGCGAGCAGTACTTC	CASSEHGGSGEQYF
15	TRBV3-1/TRBV3-2	TRBJ1-3	NA	TRBD1	TGTGCCAGCAGTTCCGGGACAGTCACTGGAAACACCATATATTTT	CASSSGTVTGNTIYF
15	TRBV18	TRBJ1-4	NA	NA	TGTGCCAGCTCACCACCCACAGGCTTTAATGAAAAACTGTTTTTT	CASSPPTGFNEKLFF
13	TRBV7-2	TRBJ1-2	once	NA	TGTGCCAGCAGCTTAGACGGGGGGTATGGCTACACCTTC	CASSLDGGYGYTF
17	TRBV5-1	TRBJ1-6	NA	TRBD1	TGCGCCAGCAGCCCATACGGGCTTACAGGGGGCAATTCACCCCTCCACTTT	CASSPYGLTGGNSPLHF
13	TRBV6-5	TRBJ1-6	NA	TRBD1	TGTGCCAGCAAGGACAGGGGTGGTTCACCCCTCCACTTT	CASKDRGGSPLHF
14	TRBV28	TRBJ1-4	NA	TRBD1	TGTGCCAGCACTCTCGACAGGGTCAAGGAAAAACTGTTTTTT	CASTLDRVKEKLFF
14	TRBV2	TRBJ2-7	NA	NA	TGTGCCAGCAGTGAATCCAGTCTTTCCTACGAGCAGTACTTC	CASSESSLSYEQYF
16	TRBV6-5	TRBJ2-7	NA	NA	TGTGCCAGCAGTTATCCCACCTCGACAGGGAGGTACGAGCAGTACTTC	CASSYPTSTGRYEQYF
15	TRBV5-1	TRBJ2-7	NA	NA	TGCGCCAGCAGCTTGGGCGGGACAAGCTCCTACGAGCAGTACTTC	CASSLGGTSSYEQYF
15	TRBV7-9	TRBJ2-7	NA	NA	TGTGCCAGCAGCCCCCGGGGGGCAGAATTCCACGAGCAGTACTTC	CASSPRGAEFHEQYF
16	TRBV5-1	TRBJ2-2	NA	TRBD1	TGCGCCAGCAGACAAACAGGGGGAGCGAACACCGGGGAGCTGTTTTTT	CASRQTGGANTGELFF
16	TRBV7-3	TRBJ2-3	NA	TRBD2	TGTGCCAGCAGCCCACTGATAGCGGGGGGCACAGATACGCAGTATTTT	CASSPLIAGGTDTQYF
14	TRBV7-9	TRBJ2-7	NA	TRBD1	TGTGCCAGCAGCCTGGACAGGAACTCCTACGAGCAGTACTTC	CASSLDRNSYEQYF
14	TRBV6-5	TRBJ1-2	NA	TRBD1	TGTGCCAGCAGTAATAACCGGGACAGCTATGGCTACACCTTC	CASSNNRDSYGYTF
15	TRBV4-2	TRBJ1-4	NA	NA	TGTGCCAGCAGCCAAGAATCACGGCAGGTTGAAAAACTGTTTTTT	CASSQESRQVEKLFF
13	TRBV30	TRBJ2-1	NA	TRBD2	TGTGCCTGGAGCCCCTGGCGGGAGTATGAGCAGTTCTTC	CAWSPWREYEQFF
14	TRBV13	TRBJ1-3	NA	NA	TGTGCCAGCAGCGGGGCGATCTCTGGAAACACCATATATTTT	CASSGAISGNTIYF
14	TRBV28	TRBJ1-4	once	TRBD1	TGTGCCAGCAGACGACAGGGCCCCGATGAAAAACTGTTTTTT	CASRRQGPDEKLFF
14	TRBV27	TRBJ2-1	NA	NA	TGTGCCAGCAGTTTATTGGGACCCAACAATGAGCAGTTCTTC	CASSLLGPNNEQFF
17	TRBV7-3	TRBJ2-3	NA	NA	TGTGCCAGCAGCTTAACTAACCTAGCTAGTGGCACAGATACGCAGTATTTT	CASSLTNLASGTDTQYF
16	TRBV27	TRBJ2-2	once	NA	TGTGCCAGCAGTTTTCTAGGCGCGGTGGGGACCGGGGAGCTGTTTTTT	CASSFLGAVGTGELFF
14	TRBV27	TRBJ2-1	NA	NA	TGTGCCAGCACAGGGGGAGGGCCCGACAATGAGCAGTTCTTC	CASTGGGPDNEQFF
17	TRBV6-1	TRBJ1-3	few	NA	TGTGCCAGCAGTGATTGGGGACCCTTGGTCTCTGGAAACACCATATATTTT	CASSDWGPLVSGNTIYF
15	TRBV3-1/TRBV3-2	TRBJ1-1	NA	TRBD1	TGTGCCAGCAGCCAGGAAAACGCAGGGGGCACTGAAGCTTTCTTT	CASSQENAGGTEAFF
16	TRBV28	TRBJ1-6	few	NA	TGTGCCAGCAGGAACGGAGGGATCCCCTATAATTCACCCCTCCACTTT	CASRNGGIPYNSPLHF
14	TRBV2	TRBJ2-7	NA	TRBD1	TGTGCCAGCAGTGAAGTCAGGGGGCTGTACGAGCAGTACTTC	CASSEVRGLYEQYF
11	TRBV2	TRBJ2-1	once	NA	TGTGCCAGCGGGCCCTACAATGAGCAGTTCTTC	CASGPYNEQFF
13	TRBV5-1	TRBJ2-2	once	NA	TGCGCCAGCAGCTTGGGGCAAGCCGGGGAGCTGTTTTTT	CASSLGQAGELFF
14	TRBV7-2	TRBJ2-7	NA	NA	TGTGCCAGCAGCTCGTATTACTCCACCTACGAGCAGTACTTC	CASSSYYSTYEQYF
15	TRBV19	TRBJ2-1	once	NA	TGTGCCAGTAGTATAGGAGTAACTAGGTACAATGAGCAGTTCTTC	CASSIGVTRYNEQFF
14	TRBV20-1	TRBJ2-1	NA	NA	TGCAGTGCTAGTTTAGGTAGCTCCTACAATGAGCAGTTCTTC	CSASLGSSYNEQFF
16	TRBV9	TRBJ2-2	NA	TRBD2	TGTGCCAGCAGCTCAGGACTAGCGCTTAACACCGGGGAGCTGTTTTTT	CASSSGLALNTGELFF
15	TRBV2	TRBJ2-5	once	NA	TGTGCCAGCAGTGGCAATGGCCTAGACCAAGAGACCCAGTACTTC	CASSGNGLDQETQYF
14	TRBV27	TRBJ2-7	NA	NA	TGTGCCAGCAGTTTAAACGGGGGATCTCTCGAGCAGTACTTC	CASSLNGGSLEQYF
12	TRBV3-1/TRBV3-2	TRBJ2-7	NA	TRBD1	TGTGCCAGCAGTCCACAGGGGGCCGAGCAGTACTTC	CASSPQGAEQYF